The entry below gives a single T cell receptor beta chain sequence along with its context. V was pared by 6 bases and J by 6 bases, with 14 bases between. The CDR3 runs to 14 residues. Looked up from germline, CDR1 is SEHNR and CDR2 is FQNEAQ (reference sequence). Once extracted for a subset, genomic DNA was divided evenly among several immunoSEQ plates. Authors' processing steps: There were no quality scores in the junction-only immunoSEQ sequences, so filtering differed. Repertoires were generated with immunoSEQ multiplex PCR, while TCRdb's copy carries only in-frame clones and drops some. Clonal size and the V and J genes are those of that table, whereas D and trimming came from the DNA. The data hold over a million clones, with roughly 74% observed a single time. Every donor was a Caucasian adult from Nashville, Tennessee. The entry originates in a study of shared clonotypes between healthy human individuals. Study-wide context: Donors had three CD4 naive, three CD4 memory, two CD8 naive and one CD8 memory plate apiece.

The sample was memory CD4+ T cells from PBMCs. Subset: CD45RA-negative fraction. The chain uses TRBV7-9 and TRBJ2-2; D is unresolved. This receptor was obtained from a man aged 18 to 35 in good health. Some clones in this sample may be carry-over from other donors' samples. The CDR3 DNA reads TGTGCCAGCAGTACCCTAGTAGTAGCCGGGGAGCTGTTTTTT. Translated, it gives CASSTLVVAGELFF.